This T cell receptor beta chain was identified in a study of immune characteristics of hereditary and idiopathic chronic pancreatitis. Findings and limits, study-wide: Vbeta-Jbeta usage, including TRBV10, TRBV19, TRBV23 and TRBV5, differed by pancreatitis type. TCRbeta diversity rose and clonality fell in both pancreatitis groups versus controls.

Measured with immunoSEQ multiplex PCR; TCRdb has only the in-frame clones, and not every one. The sample yields about 13,000 clones, less than 75% seen once. With 0 bases removed from V and 6 bases from J, the gap between germline ends came to 9 bases. The germline CDR1 and CDR2 sequences are MRHNA and SNTAGT. This CDR3 has 14 residues. To note about this clone: The antigen is not known.

Chronic pancreatitis tissue was collected during total pancreatectomy with islet autotransplantation. Bulk pancreas tissue, not sorted T cells, supplied the genomic DNA for TCR beta sequencing. The chain has TRBV6-4 and TRBJ2-1, with D possibly TRBD2 on 5 matching bases. The receptor was isolated from a human donor with chronic pancreatitis. The sample comprised pancreas tissue with hereditary chronic pancreatitis. As DNA, the CDR3 is TGTGCCAGCAGTGACTCAGAGGGTAGCAATGAGCAGTTCTTC. Translation gives CASSDSEGSNEQFF.